These T cell receptor beta chains were read from a single sample in a study of blood T cell repertoires in COVID-19. Method: immunoSEQ multiplex PCR; TCRdb's copy keeps in-frame clones and lacks some. The sample yields 50,000 to 70,000 clones, 80% to 90% seen once. The sample taken for sequencing was peripheral blood. Receptors originate from a woman aged 70 to 79 with active COVID-19. CDR3s include the opening cysteine and the closing phenylalanine or tryptophan. D genes are given only for firm matches. Clone size is not always given. Where it is, it says once, few, many or a class for expanded clones.

clone_size d_call j_call v_call cdr3_aa cdr3_nt
once NA TRBJ2-5 TRBV5-1 CASSSGWQETQYF TGCGCCAGCAGCTCAGGGTGGCAAGAGACCCAGTACTTC
NA NA TRBJ2-7 TRBV5-4 CASSFTGNEQYF TGTGCCAGCAGCTTTACAGGGAATGAGCAGTACTTC
NA TRBD2 TRBJ2-3 TRBV18 CASSPGASGASTDTQYF TGTGCCAGCTCACCAGGGGCTAGCGGGGCCAGCACAGATACGCAGTATTTT
NA NA TRBJ2-1 TRBV7-2 CASTSYRETYNEQFF TGTGCCAGCACCTCTTATCGCGAGACCTACAATGAGCAGTTCTTC
NA TRBD2 TRBJ2-1 TRBV3-1/TRBV3-2 CASSQDPETSGRLSYNEQFF TGTGCCAGCAGCCAAGACCCCGAGACTAGCGGGAGGCTTTCCTACAATGAGCAGTTCTTC
NA NA TRBJ1-1 TRBV7-2 CASSFRTAGRTEAFF TGTGCCAGCAGCTTCAGGACTGCGGGGAGGACTGAAGCTTTCTTT
NA NA TRBJ2-7 TRBV10-3 CAIRPGLLTYEQYF TGTGCCATCAGGCCGGGACTTCTCACCTACGAGCAGTACTTC
NA TRBD1 TRBJ1-2 TRBV2 CASSEAVLGQENYGYTF TGTGCCAGCAGTGAAGCCGTCCTCGGACAGGAAAACTATGGCTACACCTTC
NA TRBD1 TRBJ1-6 TRBV19 CASSIGGDSYNSPLHF TGTGCCAGTAGTATAGGTGGGGACAGTTATAATTCACCCCTCCACTTT
NA TRBD2 TRBJ2-7 TRBV9 CASSKGTSGRGVYEQYF TGTGCCAGCAGCAAAGGGACTAGCGGGAGGGGGGTCTACGAGCAGTACTTC
NA NA TRBJ2-5 TRBV20-1 CSATDSQETQYF TGCAGTGCTACTGACTCCCAAGAGACCCAGTACTTC
few NA TRBJ2-1 TRBV12-2 CASRLVKRLGNEQFF TGTGCAAGTCGCTTAGTGAAGCGGCTCGGAAATGAGCAGTTCTTC
NA NA TRBJ1-1 TRBV5-1 CASSLAPGVNTEAFF TGCGCCAGCAGCTTAGCCCCAGGGGTGAACACTGAAGCTTTCTTT
NA TRBD1 TRBJ1-1 TRBV27 CASSFHRGGTEAFF TGTGCCAGCAGTTTTCACAGGGGAGGCACTGAAGCTTTCTTT
NA TRBD1 TRBJ1-4 TRBV2 CASSVGQGKNEELFF TGTGCCAGCAGCGTAGGACAGGGAAAGAATGAAGAACTGTTTTTT
NA TRBD1 TRBJ1-1 TRBV7-3 CASSLGRQGNTEAFF TGTGCCAGCAGCTTGGGTCGACAGGGCAACACTGAAGCTTTCTTT
NA NA TRBJ2-1 TRBV5-1 CASSDGSGTLSYNEQFF TGCGCCAGCAGCGACGGGAGCGGAACGCTTTCCTACAATGAGCAGTTCTTC
NA TRBD2 TRBJ2-3 TRBV7-8 CASRTRAGGEDTQYF TGTGCCAGCAGAACTAGGGCGGGAGGGGAAGATACGCAGTATTTT
NA TRBD1 TRBJ2-3 TRBV28 CASRDRVSDTQYF TGTGCCAGCAGGGACAGGGTATCAGATACGCAGTATTTT
NA NA TRBJ1-3 TRBV9 CASSVEGASSGNTIYF TGTGCCAGCAGCGTAGAAGGGGCTAGCTCTGGAAACACCATATATTTT
NA NA TRBJ1-3 TRBV9 CASSRGSDPGNTIYF TGTGCCAGCAGCAGGGGGAGTGATCCTGGAAACACCATATATTTT
NA NA TRBJ2-6 TRBV27 CASSYRDIGANVLTF TGTGCCAGCAGTTACCGGGACATTGGGGCCAACGTCCTGACTTTC
NA NA TRBJ1-2 TRBV6-1 CASSDPGTNYGYTF TGTGCCAGCAGTGATCCGGGGACTAACTATGGCTACACCTTC
NA NA TRBJ1-4 TRBV18 CASSPPTQKGVIEKLFF TGTGCCAGCTCACCACCGACCCAAAAAGGGGTAATCGAAAAACTGTTTTTT
NA NA TRBJ2-1 TRBV30 CAWKGRHNEQFF TGTGCCTGGAAAGGGAGGCACAATGAGCAGTTCTTC
NA TRBD2 TRBJ2-1 TRBV7-3 CASSLGTTYNEQFF TGTGCCAGCAGCCTTGGGACTACCTACAATGAGCAGTTCTTC
NA TRBD2 TRBJ2-5 TRBV28 CASREIFGTSVSETQYF TGTGCCAGCAGGGAGATATTCGGGACTAGCGTATCGGAGACCCAGTACTTC
NA NA TRBJ1-1 TRBV7-9 CASSQDISMNTEAFF TGTGCCAGCAGCCAGGACATCTCCATGAACACTGAAGCTTTCTTT
NA TRBD2 TRBJ2-5 TRBV4-2 CASSQEPRLAGAQETQYF TGTGCCAGCAGCCAGGAACCTAGACTAGCGGGAGCACAAGAGACCCAGTACTTC
NA NA TRBJ1-1 TRBV28 CASSLGNFGTEAFF TGTGCCAGCAGCCTCGGGAATTTTGGCACTGAAGCTTTCTTT
NA NA TRBJ1-3 TRBV15 CATSRGFRGGKGNTIYF TGTGCCACCAGCAGAGGATTCAGGGGTGGTAAAGGAAACACCATATATTTT
NA NA TRBJ1-2 TRBV28 CASSLRGYGYTF TGTGCCAGCAGTTTACGGGGGTATGGCTACACCTTC
NA TRBD2 TRBJ2-7 TRBV2 CASRVGLAGLYEQYF TGTGCCAGCAGGGTGGGACTAGCGGGACTCTACGAGCAGTACTTC
NA NA TRBJ1-1 TRBV6-1 CASSEEPFEAFF TGTGCCAGCAGTGAAGAGCCCTTTGAAGCTTTCTTT
NA NA TRBJ2-1 TRBV6-5 CASRLTGSSYNEQFF TGTGCCAGCAGACTTACAGGGAGCTCCTACAATGAGCAGTTCTTC
NA NA TRBJ1-2 TRBV7-3 CASRRRGKYGYTF TGTGCCAGCAGGAGAAGGGGAAAGTATGGCTACACCTTC
NA NA TRBJ1-1 TRBV28 CASSLLATEAFF TGTGCCAGCAGTTTATTGGCCACTGAAGCTTTCTTT
NA TRBD1 TRBJ1-5 TRBV10-3 CAISEQGGNQPQHF TGTGCCATCAGTGAGCAGGGGGGCAATCAGCCCCAGCATTTT
NA NA TRBJ1-2 TRBV19 CASMALSFNYGYTF TGTGCCAGTATGGCCTTATCATTTAACTATGGCTACACCTTC
NA TRBD2 TRBJ2-5 TRBV19 CASSSLAGVGGETQYF TGTGCCAGTAGTTCCCTAGCGGGAGTGGGGGGAGAGACCCAGTACTTC
few TRBD2 TRBJ2-1 TRBV5-6 CASSSLAGVRNEQFF TGTGCCAGCAGCTCACTAGCGGGAGTCCGCAATGAGCAGTTCTTC
NA TRBD2 TRBJ2-1 TRBV5-1 CASSAFTGTSGSNEQFF TGCGCCAGCAGCGCATTTACCGGGACTAGCGGGAGTAATGAGCAGTTCTTC
once NA TRBJ2-7 TRBV2 CASSEIVGLPRGEQYF TGTGCCAGCAGTGAAATTGTGGGACTCCCAAGAGGAGAGCAGTACTTC
NA TRBD1 TRBJ2-5 TRBV28 CASSSKLYGTGRETQYF TGTGCCAGCAGTTCAAAACTGTACGGGACAGGGCGAGAGACCCAGTACTTC
NA TRBD1 TRBJ1-4 TRBV19 CATRANYRGRNEKLFF TGTGCCACCCGGGCGAATTACAGGGGGCGAAACGAAAAACTGTTTTTT
NA NA TRBJ2-1 TRBV28 CASTAGTLARSYEQFF TGTGCCAGCACCGCGGGGACTCTAGCCCGTAGTTATGAGCAGTTCTTC
NA NA TRBJ2-7 TRBV6-5 CASSPRGGRNYEQYF TGTGCCAGCAGCCCCAGGGGCGGGAGAAACTACGAGCAGTACTTC
NA NA TRBJ2-7 TRBV28 CASSSPDNSYEQYF TGTGCCAGCAGTTCCCCCGACAACTCCTACGAGCAGTACTTC
NA NA TRBJ1-3 TRBV4-2 CASSHSRRRSSSGNTIYF TGTGCCAGCAGCCACTCCAGGCGGAGGTCAAGCTCTGGAAACACCATATATTTT
NA NA TRBJ2-5 TRBV9 CASSPNPSQETQYF TGTGCCAGCAGCCCCAACCCGAGCCAAGAGACCCAGTACTTC
NA TRBD2 TRBJ2-7 TRBV28 CASSLSGGNDYEQYF TGTGCCAGCAGTTTATCGGGGGGGAATGACTACGAGCAGTACTTC
NA NA TRBJ1-5 TRBV5-1 CASSFSGELNQPQHF TGCGCCAGCAGCTTTTCAGGGGAATTGAATCAGCCCCAGCATTTT
NA NA TRBJ1-4 TRBV21-1 CASSRTRDRGPEKLFF TGTGCCAGCAGCAGAACAAGAGACAGGGGACCGGAAAAACTGTTTTTT
NA NA TRBJ2-7 TRBV12-3/TRBV12-4 CASSEDYYEQYF TGTGCCAGCAGTGAGGACTACTACGAGCAGTACTTC
NA NA TRBJ1-2 TRBV5-8 CASNQGSYGYTF TGTGCCAGCAACCAGGGTTCCTATGGCTACACCTTC
NA NA TRBJ1-5 TRBV5-1 CASSPTGKEQPQHF TGCGCCAGCAGCCCTACAGGGAAGGAGCAGCCCCAGCATTTT
once TRBD2 TRBJ2-3 TRBV7-3 CASSRGDTTDTQYF TGTGCCAGCAGCCGGGGGGATACGACAGATACGCAGTATTTT
NA NA TRBJ1-4 TRBV19 CASNPQGAGEKLFF TGTGCCAGTAATCCTCAAGGTGCGGGGGAAAAACTGTTTTTT
NA TRBD2 TRBJ2-7 TRBV5-1 CASSLEPSGRFHEQYF TGCGCCAGCAGCTTGGAACCCAGCGGGAGGTTCCACGAGCAGTACTTC
few NA TRBJ2-7 TRBV19 CASSIGQQAPYEQYF TGTGCCAGTAGTATAGGACAGCAGGCCCCCTACGAGCAGTACTTC